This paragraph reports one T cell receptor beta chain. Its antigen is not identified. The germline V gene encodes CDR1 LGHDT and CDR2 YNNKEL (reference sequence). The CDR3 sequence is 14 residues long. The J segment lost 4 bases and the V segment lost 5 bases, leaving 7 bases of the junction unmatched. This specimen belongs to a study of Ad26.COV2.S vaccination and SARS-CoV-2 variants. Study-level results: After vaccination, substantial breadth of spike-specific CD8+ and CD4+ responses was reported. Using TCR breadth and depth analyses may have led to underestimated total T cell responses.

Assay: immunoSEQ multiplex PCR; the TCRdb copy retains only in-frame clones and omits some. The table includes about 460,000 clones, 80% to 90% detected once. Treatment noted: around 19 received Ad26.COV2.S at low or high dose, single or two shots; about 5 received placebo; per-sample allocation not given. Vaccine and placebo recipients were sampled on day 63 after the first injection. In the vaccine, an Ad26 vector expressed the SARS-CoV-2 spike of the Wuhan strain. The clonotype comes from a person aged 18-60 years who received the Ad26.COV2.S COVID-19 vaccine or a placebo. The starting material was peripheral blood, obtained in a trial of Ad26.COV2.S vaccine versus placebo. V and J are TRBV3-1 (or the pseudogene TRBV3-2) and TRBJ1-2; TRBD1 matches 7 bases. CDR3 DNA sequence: TGTGCCAGCAGCTTACGTCGGACAGGCTATGGCTACACCTTC. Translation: CASSLRRTGYGYTF.